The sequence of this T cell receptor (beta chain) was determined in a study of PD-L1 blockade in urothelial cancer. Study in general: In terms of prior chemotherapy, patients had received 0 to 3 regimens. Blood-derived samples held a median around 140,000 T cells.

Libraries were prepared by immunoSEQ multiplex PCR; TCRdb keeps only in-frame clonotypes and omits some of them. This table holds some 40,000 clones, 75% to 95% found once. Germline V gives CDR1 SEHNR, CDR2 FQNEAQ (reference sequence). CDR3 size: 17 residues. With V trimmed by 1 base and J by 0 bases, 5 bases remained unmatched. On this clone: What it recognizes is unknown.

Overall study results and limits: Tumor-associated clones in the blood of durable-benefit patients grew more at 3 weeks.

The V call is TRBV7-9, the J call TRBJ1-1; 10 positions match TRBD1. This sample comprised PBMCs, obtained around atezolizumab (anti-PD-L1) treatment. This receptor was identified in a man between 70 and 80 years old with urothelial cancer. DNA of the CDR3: TGTGCCAGCAGCTTAGGAGGGACAGGGGTGATGAACACTGAAGCTTTCTTT. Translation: CASSLGGTGVMNTEAFF.